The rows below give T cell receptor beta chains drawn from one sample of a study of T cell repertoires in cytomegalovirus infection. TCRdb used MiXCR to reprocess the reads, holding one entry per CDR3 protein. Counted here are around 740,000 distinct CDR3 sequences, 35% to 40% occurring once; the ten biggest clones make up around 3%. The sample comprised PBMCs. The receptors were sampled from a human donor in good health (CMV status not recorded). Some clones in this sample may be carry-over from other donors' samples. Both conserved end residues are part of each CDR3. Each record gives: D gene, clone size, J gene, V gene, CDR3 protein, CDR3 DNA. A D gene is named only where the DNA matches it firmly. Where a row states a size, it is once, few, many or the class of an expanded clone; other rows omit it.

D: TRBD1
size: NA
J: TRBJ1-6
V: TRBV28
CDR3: CASSIADRASNSPLHF
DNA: TGTGCCAGCAGTATTGCGGACAGGGCATCGAATTCACCCCTCCACTTT

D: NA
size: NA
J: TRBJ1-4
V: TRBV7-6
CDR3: CASSFGGALNEKLFF
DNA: TGTGCCAGCAGCTTCGGAGGCGCACTTAATGAAAAACTGTTTTTT

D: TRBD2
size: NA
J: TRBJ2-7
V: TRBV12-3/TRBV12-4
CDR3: CASSLVFGRAIGNEQYF
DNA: TGTGCCAGCAGCCTTGTCTTCGGGAGGGCCATAGGGAACGAGCAGTACTTC

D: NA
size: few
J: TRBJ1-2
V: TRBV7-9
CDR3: CASSLWGEENYGYTF
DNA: TGTGCCAGCAGCTTATGGGGGGAAGAGAACTATGGCTACACCTTC

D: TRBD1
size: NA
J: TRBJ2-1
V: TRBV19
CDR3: CASRGAGGSYNEQFF
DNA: TGTGCCAGTAGAGGGGCAGGGGGCTCCTACAATGAGCAGTTCTTC

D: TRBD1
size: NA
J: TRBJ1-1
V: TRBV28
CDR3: CASTITRDRGLGSRAFF
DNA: TGTGCCAGCACTATTACCCGGGACAGGGGGCTTGGTTCGCGAGCTTTCTTT

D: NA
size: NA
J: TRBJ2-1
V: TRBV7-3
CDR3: CASSSSGGQDQFF
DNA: TGTGCCAGCAGCTCCTCGGGGGGCCAGGATCAGTTCTTC

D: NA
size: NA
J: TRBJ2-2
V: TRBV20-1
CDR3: CSATRTGELFF
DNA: TGCAGTGCTACTCGAACAGGGGAGCTGTTTTTT

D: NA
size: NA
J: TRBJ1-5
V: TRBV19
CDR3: CASSGGSGSGNQPQHF
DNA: TGTGCCAGTAGTGGGGGGTCAGGGTCCGGCAATCAGCCCCAGCATTTT

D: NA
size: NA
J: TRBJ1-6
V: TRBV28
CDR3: CASLERGEYSPLHF
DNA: TGTGCCAGCCTTGAGAGGGGAGAGTACTCACCCCTCCACTTT

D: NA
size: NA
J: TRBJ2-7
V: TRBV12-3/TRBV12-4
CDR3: CASTSTTTGTYEQYF
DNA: TGTGCCAGCACTTCAACGACGACAGGCACCTACGAGCAGTACTTC

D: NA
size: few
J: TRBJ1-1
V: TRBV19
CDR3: CASISLGGNTEAFF
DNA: TGTGCCAGTATTTCATTGGGGGGGAACACTGAAGCTTTCTTT

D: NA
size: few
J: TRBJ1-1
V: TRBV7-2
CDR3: CASSLVGYGRAFF
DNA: TGTGCCAGCAGCCTCGTCGGATACGGGAGAGCTTTCTTT

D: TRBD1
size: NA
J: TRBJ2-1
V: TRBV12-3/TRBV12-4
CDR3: CASSLALGTGQNEQFF
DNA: TGTGCCAGCAGTTTAGCGCTGGGGACAGGTCAAAATGAGCAGTTCTTC

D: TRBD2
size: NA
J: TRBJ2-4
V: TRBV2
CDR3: CASSEAGGCIQYF
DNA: TGTGCCAGCAGTGAAGCGGGAGGGTGCATTCAGTACTTC

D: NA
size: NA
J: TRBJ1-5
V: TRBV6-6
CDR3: CASSYSTSNQPQHF
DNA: TGTGCCAGCAGTTACTCTACGAGCAATCAGCCCCAGCATTTT

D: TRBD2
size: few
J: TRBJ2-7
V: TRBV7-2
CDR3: CASSFSGSLRTYEQYF
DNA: TGTGCCAGCAGCTTTAGCGGGAGTCTTCGGACCTACGAGCAGTACTTC

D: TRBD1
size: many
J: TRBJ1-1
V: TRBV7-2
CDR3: CASSFTGGVLGTEAFF
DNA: TGTGCCAGCAGCTTTACAGGGGGCGTTTTGGGCACTGAAGCTTTCTTT

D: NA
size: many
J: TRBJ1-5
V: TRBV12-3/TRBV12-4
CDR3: CASSFGVGNQPQHF
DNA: TGTGCCAGCAGTTTCGGGGTAGGAAATCAGCCCCAGCATTTT

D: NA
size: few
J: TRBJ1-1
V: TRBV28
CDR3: CASSPSHTEAFF
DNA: TGTGCCAGCAGTCCCTCCCACACTGAAGCTTTCTTT

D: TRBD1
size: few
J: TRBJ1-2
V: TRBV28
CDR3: CASSRGQRRGTF
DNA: TGTGCCAGCAGCCGGGGACAGAGGAGAGGGACCTTC

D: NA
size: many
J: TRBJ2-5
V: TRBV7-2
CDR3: CASSGKPAQETQYF
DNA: TGTGCCAGCAGCGGCAAACCCGCCCAAGAGACCCAGTACTTC

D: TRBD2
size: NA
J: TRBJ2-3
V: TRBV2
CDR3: CASSGLAGGPASDTQYF
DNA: TGTGCCAGCAGTGGTCTAGCGGGAGGGCCAGCGTCAGATACGCAGTATTTT

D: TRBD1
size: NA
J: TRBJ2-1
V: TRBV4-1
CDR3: CASRTEVQGFNEQFF
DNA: TGCGCCAGCAGGACAGAGGTACAGGGGTTCAATGAGCAGTTCTTC

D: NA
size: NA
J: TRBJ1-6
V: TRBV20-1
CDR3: CSARVSGRFWNSPLHF
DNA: TGCAGTGCTAGAGTTTCGGGGAGGTTCTGGAATTCACCCCTCCACTTT

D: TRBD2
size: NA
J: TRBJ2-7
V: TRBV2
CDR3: CASRRGTSSYEQYF
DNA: TGTGCCAGCAGGAGGGGGACTAGCTCCTACGAGCAGTACTTC

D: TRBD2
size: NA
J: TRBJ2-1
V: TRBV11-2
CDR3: CASSLMLAGYNEQFF
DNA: TGTGCCAGCAGCTTAATGTTAGCGGGCTACAATGAGCAGTTCTTC

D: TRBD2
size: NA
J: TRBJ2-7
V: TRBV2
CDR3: CASSGGLVGYEQYF
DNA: TGTGCCAGCAGCGGGGGACTAGTAGGCTACGAGCAGTACTTC

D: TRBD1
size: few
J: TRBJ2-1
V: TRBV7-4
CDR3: CASSLARTGRGLNEQFF
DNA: TGTGCCAGCAGCTTAGCGCGGACAGGGCGTGGACTCAATGAGCAGTTCTTC

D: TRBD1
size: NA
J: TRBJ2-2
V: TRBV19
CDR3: CASSNLRDRAPFANTGELFF
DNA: TGTGCCAGTAGTAACCTTAGGGACAGGGCCCCATTTGCGAACACCGGGGAGCTGTTTTTT

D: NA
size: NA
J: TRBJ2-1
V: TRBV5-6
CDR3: CASRPAGTTLYNEQFF
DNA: TGTGCCAGCAGACCAGCCGGGACCACCCTTTACAATGAGCAGTTCTTC

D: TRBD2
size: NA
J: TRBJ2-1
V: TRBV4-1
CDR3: CASSQPDDGSGSTNEQFF
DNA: TGTGCCAGCAGCCAACCCGACGACGGTAGCGGGAGCACGAATGAGCAGTTCTTC

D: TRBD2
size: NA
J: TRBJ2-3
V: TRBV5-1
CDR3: CASSFRTSGGDTQYF
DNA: TGCGCCAGCAGCTTCCGGACTAGCGGGGGCGATACGCAGTATTTT

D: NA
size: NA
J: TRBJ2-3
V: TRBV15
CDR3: CATGQGPDTQYF
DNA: TGTGCCACCGGTCAGGGGCCCGATACGCAGTATTTT

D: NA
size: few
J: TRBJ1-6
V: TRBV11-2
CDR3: CASSLAGPYNSPLHF
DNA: TGTGCCAGCAGCTTGGCAGGGCCCTATAATTCACCCCTCCACTTT

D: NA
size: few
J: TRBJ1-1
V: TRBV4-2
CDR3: CASSSDEGTEAFF
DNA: TGTGCCAGCAGTTCTGACGAAGGAACTGAAGCTTTCTTT

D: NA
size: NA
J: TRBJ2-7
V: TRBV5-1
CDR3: CASSLDLEGYEQYF
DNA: TGCGCCAGCAGCTTGGACCTGGAGGGGTACGAGCAGTACTTC

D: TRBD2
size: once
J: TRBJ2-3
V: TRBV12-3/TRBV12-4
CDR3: CASSPAPGLASTDTQYF
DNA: TGTGCCAGCAGTCCCGCCCCGGGACTAGCTAGCACAGATACGCAGTATTTT

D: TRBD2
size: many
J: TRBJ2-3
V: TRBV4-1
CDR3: CASSAGLAAITDTQYF
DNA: TGCGCCAGCAGCGCGGGGCTAGCGGCGATCACAGATACGCAGTATTTT

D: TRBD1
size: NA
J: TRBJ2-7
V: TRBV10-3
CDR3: CAISVGQAPYEQYF
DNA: TGTGCCATCAGTGTGGGACAGGCGCCCTACGAGCAGTACTTC

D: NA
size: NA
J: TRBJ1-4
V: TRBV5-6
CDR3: CASSPNPGGRKEKLFF
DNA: TGTGCCAGCAGCCCGAACCCGGGGGGGCGCAAGGAAAAACTGTTTTTT

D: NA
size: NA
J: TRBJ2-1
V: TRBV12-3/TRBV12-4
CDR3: CASRMPGLKRQEFF
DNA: TGTGCCAGCAGGATGCCGGGACTCAAACGCCAGGAGTTCTTC

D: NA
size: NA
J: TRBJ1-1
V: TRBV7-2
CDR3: CASSPRIQETVTRGAFF
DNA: TGTGCCAGCAGCCCACGAATTCAAGAGACAGTTACCCGTGGAGCTTTCTTT

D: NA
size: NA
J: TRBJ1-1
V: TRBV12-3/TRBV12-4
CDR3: CASSTPGPTDKLENTEAFF
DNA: TGTGCCAGCAGTACCCCGGGCCCAACAGACAAACTTGAGAACACTGAAGCTTTCTTT

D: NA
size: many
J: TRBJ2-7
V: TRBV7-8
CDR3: CASSLNKGDRTYEQYF
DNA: TGTGCCAGCAGCTTAAACAAAGGCGACAGAACCTACGAGCAGTACTTC

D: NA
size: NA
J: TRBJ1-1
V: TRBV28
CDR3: CASSPRVGVVGAFF
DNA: TGTGCCAGCAGTCCCAGGGTTGGGGTGGTCGGAGCTTTCTTT

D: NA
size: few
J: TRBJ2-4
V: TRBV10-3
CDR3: CAISAIAKNIQYF
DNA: TGTGCCATCAGTGCGATAGCCAAAAACATTCAGTACTTC

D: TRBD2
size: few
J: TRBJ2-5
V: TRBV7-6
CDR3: CASSSLLTSGGVETQYF
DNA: TGTGCCAGCAGCTCCCTACTGACTAGCGGGGGGGTGGAGACCCAGTACTTC

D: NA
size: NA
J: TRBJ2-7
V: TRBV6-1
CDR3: CASSPMTHSYEQYF
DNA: TGTGCCAGCAGTCCGATGACACACTCCTACGAGCAGTACTTC

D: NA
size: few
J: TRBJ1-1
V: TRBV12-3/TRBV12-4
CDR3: CASSYDGRNTEAFF
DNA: TGTGCCAGCAGTTATGACGGAAGGAACACTGAAGCTTTCTTT

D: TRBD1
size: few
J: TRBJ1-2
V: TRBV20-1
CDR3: CSAHTGGDGYTF
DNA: TGCAGTGCTCATACAGGGGGCGATGGCTACACCTTC

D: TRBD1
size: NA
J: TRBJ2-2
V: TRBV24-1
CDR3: CATSDFYRGPTGELFF
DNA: TGTGCCACCAGTGATTTTTACAGGGGGCCTACCGGGGAGCTGTTTTTT

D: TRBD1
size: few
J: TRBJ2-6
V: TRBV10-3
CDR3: CAISPMDRFPWTNVLTF
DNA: TGTGCCATCAGCCCAATGGACAGGTTCCCCTGGACCAACGTCCTGACTTTC

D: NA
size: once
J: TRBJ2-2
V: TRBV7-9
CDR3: CASSSNPGELFF
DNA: TGTGCCAGCAGCTCCAACCCCGGGGAGCTGTTTTTT

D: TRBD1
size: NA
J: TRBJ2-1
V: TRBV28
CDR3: CASSFRRTGVIYNEQFF
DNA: TGTGCCAGCAGCTTTCGAAGAACAGGGGTCATCTACAATGAGCAGTTCTTC

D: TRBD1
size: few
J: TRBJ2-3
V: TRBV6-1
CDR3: CASSEGTGENADTQYF
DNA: TGTGCCAGCAGTGAAGGGACAGGGGAGAATGCAGATACGCAGTATTTT